The 18 T cell receptor beta chains below were found in one sample sequenced in a study of T-cell memory formation after mild COVID-19. TCRdb re-analysed the 5' RACE reads in MiXCR, keeping a single row per CDR3 protein. The table has about 290,000 distinct CDR3 sequences, more than 15% seen once. The sample taken for sequencing was PBMCs or a T cell subset sorted from them (not recorded which). The source is a man between 18 and 29 years old who had mild COVID-19 (a few samples of this study predate the infection). Cell type and time point are not known.

This chain uses TRBV5-1 with TRBJ2-5, with no clear D. The CDR3 contains 14 residues. The V gene's germline CDR1 is SGHRS and CDR2 YFSETQ. Between the trimmed V and J ends, which lost 3 bases and 8 bases, there was a span of 17 bases. Written as DNA, the CDR3 is TGCGCCAGCAGCTGGAGTGGCCCTATGGAAACCCAGTACTTC. It translates to CASSWSGPMETQYF.

This chain joins TRBV7-2 and TRBJ2-3, with 8 bases matching TRBD2. Per the germline V gene, CDR1 is SGHTA and CDR2 is FQGNSA. Trimming at V came to 7 bases and at J to 0 bases, leaving 3 bases not matched to a gene. The CDR3 is made up of 14 amino acids. The CDR3 DNA is TGTGCCAGCAATCAGCGGGGGAGCACAGATACGCAGTATTTT. Amino acids: CASNQRGSTDTQYF.

This clonotype was picked up many times. The CDR3 nucleotides are TGTGCCAGCAGCTTAGAAGGGACAGGGCGTCGGCCCCAGCATTTT. Translating gives CASSLEGTGRRPQHF. V usage is TRBV7-2 and J usage is TRBJ1-5, with TRBD1 matching over 9 bases. The CDR3 totals 15 residues. Per the germline V gene, CDR1 is SGHTA and CDR2 is FQGNSA. Germline trimming cut 1 base from V and 9 bases from J; bases unmatched to any gene: 7.

The table lists this clonotype with a few counts. The chain has TRBV27 and TRBJ1-1; 7 bases line up with TRBD1. Germline V gene data show CDR1 as MNHEY and CDR2 as SMNVEV (reference sequence). The CDR3 loop spans 15 amino acids. V lost 3 bases to trimming and J lost 3 bases; unmatched junction nucleotides: 7. CDR3 coding DNA: TGTGCCAGCAGTTTTTCGACAGGGACGTACACTGAAGCTTTCTTT. This translates into CASSFSTGTYTEAFF.

Many counts were recorded for this clonotype. This chain joins TRBV5-4 and TRBJ2-7, with D hard to call. V was shortened by 2 bases and J by 6 bases, with 9 bases between the two germline ends. Per the germline V gene, CDR1 is SGHNT and CDR2 is YYREEE (reference sequence). CDR3 length: 12 residues. Written as DNA, the CDR3 is TGTGCCAGCAGCTTCCAGGACGGCGAGCAGTACTTC. Translated, it gives CASSFQDGEQYF.

This clonotype turned up a few times. The V gene is TRBV18, the J gene TRBJ1-6; no clear D. This CDR3 region has 15 residues. From germline, CDR1 is KGHSH and CDR2 LQKENI. V was trimmed by 0 bases and J by 5 bases, leaving 8 bases between them. The CDR3 nucleotides read TGTGCCAGCTCACCACCGAGCCTGAATAATTCACCCCTCCACTTT. Its protein is CASSPPSLNNSPLHF.

This rearrangement joins TRBV9 to TRBJ1-1; D is uncertain. Germline V lookup: CDR1 SGDLS, CDR2 YYNGEE. This CDR3 has 13 residues. Trimming took off 0 bases at V and 4 bases at J, with 7 bases between the two ends. CDR3 loop: CASSVERGTEAFF. The DNA of the CDR3 is TGTGCCAGCAGCGTAGAACGGGGCACTGAAGCTTTCTTT.

This clonotype was found a few times. The gene calls are TRBV6-6 and TRBJ2-1; TRBD1 might be the D (6 bases). There are 14 residues in the CDR3. Trimming cost V 4 bases and J 10 bases, with 17 bases left between them. CDR1 MNHNY and CDR2 SVGAGI come from the germline V gene (reference sequence). In DNA, the CDR3 is TGTGCCAGCAGTTCCGGGACGACAGGACGGGAGCAGTTCTTC. It encodes CASSSGTTGREQFF.

This clonotype came up a few times. This chain links TRBV12-3 or TRBV12-4 with TRBJ2-1; possibly TRBD2 for D (6 bases). Trimming pared 4 bases from V and 5 bases from J, leaving 12 bases between. The CDR3 contains 14 residues. The CDR3 loop is CASSSLRGNNEQFF. CDR3 nucleotides: TGTGCCAGCAGTTCCCTACGGGGGAACAATGAGCAGTTCTTC.

This clonotype has only a few counts. V gene TRBV29-1 combines with J gene TRBJ2-4; 7 bases line up with TRBD1. The V and J ends lost 6 bases and 0 bases, in that order; junction bases with no gene match: 5. The CDR3 spans 14 residues. In germline, CDR1 is SQVTM, CDR2 ANQGSEA. The CDR3 region has the DNA TGCAGCGTCGGACAGGTTGGAGCCAAAAACATTCAGTACTTC. Translated, it gives CSVGQVGAKNIQYF.

This clonotype was counted at least ten times. The V gene is TRBV5-1, the J gene TRBJ2-3, with 8 bases identical to TRBD2. The CDR3 contains 15 residues. The V gene end was trimmed by 4 bases and the J gene end by 2 bases; junction bases not matched to a gene: 6. Germline assignment: CDR1 SGHRS and CDR2 YFSETQ. Here the CDR3 reads CASSVLSGDTDTQYF. The CDR3 nucleotides are TGCGCCAGCAGCGTACTTAGCGGGGACACAGATACGCAGTATTTT.

In this sample, this clonotype turned up many times. The genes are TRBV20-1 and TRBJ2-3; tentative D call: TRBD2 (5 bases). This CDR3 contains 14 residues. The germline V gene has CDR1 DFQATT and CDR2 SNEGSKA (reference sequence). The V and J ends lost 4 bases and 2 bases respectively, with 13 bases between them. This CDR3 is CSAITSGSTDTQYF. In nucleotides, the CDR3 is TGCAGTGCTATAACCAGCGGTTCCACAGATACGCAGTATTTT.

V is TRBV25-1 and J is TRBJ1-1, with TRBD1 matching 7 bases. With V trimmed by 5 bases and J by 3 bases, 9 bases remained unmatched. Germline V gives CDR1 MGHDK, CDR2 SYGVNS. This CDR3 region has 15 residues. The CDR3 sequence: CASSRFDREYTEAFF. CDR3 sequence (DNA): TGTGCCAGCAGTAGGTTCGACAGGGAGTACACTGAAGCTTTCTTT.

The V gene is TRBV7-8, the J gene TRBJ1-6; D remains unclear. Per germline, CDR1 SGHVS and CDR2 FQNEAQ. The CDR3 runs 13 residues. V lost 0 bases, J lost 10 bases, and 7 bases lay in between. The CDR3 reads CASSLAYGSPLHF. The CDR3, as DNA: TGTGCCAGCAGCTTAGCGTATGGGTCACCCCTCCACTTT.

In DNA, the CDR3 is TGCGCCAGTAGCGGTTGGGGACATGGCACCGGGGAGCTGTTTTTT. This gives the protein CASSGWGHGTGELFF. The chain links TRBV4-3 to TRBJ2-2; TRBD1 or TRBD2 may be the D gene (6 bases each). V was cut by 9 bases and J by 4 bases, with 18 bases left in between. CDR3 size: 15 residues. Germline V lookup: CDR1 LGHNA, CDR2 YSLEER.

The chain recombines TRBV27 with TRBJ2-3, with no clear D. Between the trimmed V and J ends, which lost 11 bases and 0 bases, there was a span of 18 bases. The CDR3 is made up of 15 amino acids. Germline CDR1 reads MNHEY; CDR2 reads SMNVEV (reference sequence). This chain's CDR3 is CACSGLASSTDTQYF. CDR3 nucleotides: TGTGCCTGCTCCGGTCTGGCCTCTAGCACAGATACGCAGTATTTT.

The rearrangement joins TRBV3-1 to TRBJ2-1, with D uncertain. Between the trimmed V and J ends, which lost 1 base and 4 bases, there was a span of 5 bases. The CDR3 length is 13 residues. CDR1 and CDR2 (germline): LGHDT, YNNKEL (reference sequence). The CDR3 DNA reads TGTGCCAGCAGCCAAGGATCTTACAATGAGCAGTTCTTC. This translates into CASSQGSYNEQFF.

The chain joins TRBV4-3 to TRBJ2-1, with D tentatively TRBD2 (7 bases). V was clipped by 1 base and J by 5 bases, with 9 bases between them. The CDR3 runs 14 residues. Germline-derived CDR1 and CDR2 are LGHNA and YSLEER. The CDR3 nucleotides are TGCGCCAGCAGCCAAGCGGGGGGCCACAATGAGCAGTTCTTC. It specifies CASSQAGGHNEQFF.